In this sample, the clone carrying this T cell receptor (beta chain) turned up a few times. The antigen remains undetermined. Extracted from the samples, RNA was reverse transcribed into cDNA to serve as the sequencing template. Assay: immunoSEQ multiplex PCR; the TCRdb copy retains only in-frame clones and omits some. This sample has 150,000 or so clones, with roughly 50% found just once. The CDR3 covers 16 residues. Germline-derived CDR1 and CDR2 are SGHDT and YYEEEE. The germline V and J ends were trimmed by 3 bases and 6 bases, with 21 bases remaining between them. The data were taken from a study of CD8+ T cells in alopecia areata. For the study at large: Treated individuals took tofacitinib by mouth, 5 to 10 mg twice daily.

Notes on the study in general: Among patients, TCR sharing was less clear than in mice, a difference possibly due in part to HLA diversity in the patient population.

Sequencing used CD4+ T cells sorted from blood. The TCR sequence derives from a human donor with alopecia areata. V and J are TRBV5-6 and TRBJ1-2, with D tentatively TRBD1 (5 bases). CDR3 DNA: TGTGCCAGCAGCTCATTTAGGACAATCCTTCTGGATGGCTACACCTTC. Residues: CASSSFRTILLDGYTF.